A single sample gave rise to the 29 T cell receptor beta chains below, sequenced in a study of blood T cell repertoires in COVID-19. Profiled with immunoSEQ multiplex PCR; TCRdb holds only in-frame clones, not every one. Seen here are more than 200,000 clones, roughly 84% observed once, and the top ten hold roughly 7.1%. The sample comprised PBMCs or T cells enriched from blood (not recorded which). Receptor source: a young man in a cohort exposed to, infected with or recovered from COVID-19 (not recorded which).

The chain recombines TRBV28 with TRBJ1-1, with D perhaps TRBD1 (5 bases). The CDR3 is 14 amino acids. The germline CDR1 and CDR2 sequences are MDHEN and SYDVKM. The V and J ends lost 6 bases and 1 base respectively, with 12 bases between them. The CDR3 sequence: CASRLTGRNTEAFF. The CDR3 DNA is TGTGCCAGCAGACTAACAGGCAGGAACACTGAAGCTTTCTTT.

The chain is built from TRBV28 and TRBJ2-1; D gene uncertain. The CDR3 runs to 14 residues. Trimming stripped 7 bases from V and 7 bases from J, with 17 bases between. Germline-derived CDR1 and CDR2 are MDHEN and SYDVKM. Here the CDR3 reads CASKLWAERNEQFF. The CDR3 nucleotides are TGTGCCAGCAAATTGTGGGCCGAAAGAAATGAGCAGTTCTTC.

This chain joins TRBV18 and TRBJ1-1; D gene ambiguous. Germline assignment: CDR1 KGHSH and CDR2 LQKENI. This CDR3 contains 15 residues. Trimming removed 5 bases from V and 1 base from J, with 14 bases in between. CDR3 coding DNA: TGTGCCAGCTCAGGAGCGACTGGGAGGAACACTGAAGCTTTCTTT. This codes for CASSGATGRNTEAFF.

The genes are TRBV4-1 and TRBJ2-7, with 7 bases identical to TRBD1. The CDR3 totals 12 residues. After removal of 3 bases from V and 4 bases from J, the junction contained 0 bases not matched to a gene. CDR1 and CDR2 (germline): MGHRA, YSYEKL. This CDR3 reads CASSQTGYEQYF. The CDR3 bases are TGCGCCAGCAGCCAGACAGGGTACGAGCAGTACTTC.

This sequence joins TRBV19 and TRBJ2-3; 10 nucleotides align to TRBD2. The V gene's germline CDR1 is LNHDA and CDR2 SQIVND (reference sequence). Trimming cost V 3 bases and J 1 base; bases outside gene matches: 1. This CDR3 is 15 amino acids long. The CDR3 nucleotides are TGTGCCAGTAGTATGCTAGCGGGAGGCACAGATACGCAGTATTTT. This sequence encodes CASSMLAGGTDTQYF. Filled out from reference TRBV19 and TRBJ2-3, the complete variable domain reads DGGITQSPKYLFRKEGQNVTLSCEQNLNHDAMYWYRQDPGQGLRLIYYSQIVNDFQKGDIAEGYSVSREKKESFPLTVTSAQKNPTAFYLCASSMLAGGTDTQYFGPGTRLTVL.

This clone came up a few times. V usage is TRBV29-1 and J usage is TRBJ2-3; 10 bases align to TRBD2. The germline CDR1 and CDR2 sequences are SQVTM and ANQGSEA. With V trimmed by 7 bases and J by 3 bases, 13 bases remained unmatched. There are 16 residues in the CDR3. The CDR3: CSAEGLAGDSTDTQYF. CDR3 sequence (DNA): TGCAGCGCCGAAGGGCTAGCGGGAGATTCTACAGATACGCAGTATTTT.

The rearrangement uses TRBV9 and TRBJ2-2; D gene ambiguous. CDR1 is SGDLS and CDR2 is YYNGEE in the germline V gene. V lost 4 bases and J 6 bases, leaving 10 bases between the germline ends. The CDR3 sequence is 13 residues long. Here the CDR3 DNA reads TGTGCCAGCAGCCCCCCCCGCGCCGGGGAGCTGTTTTTT. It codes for CASSPPRAGELFF.

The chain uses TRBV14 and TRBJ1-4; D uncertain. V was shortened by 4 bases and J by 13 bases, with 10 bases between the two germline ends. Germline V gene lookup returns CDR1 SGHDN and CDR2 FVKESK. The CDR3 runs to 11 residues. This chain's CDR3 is CASSPLHGLFF. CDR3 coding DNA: TGTGCCAGCAGCCCGCTCCACGGACTGTTTTTT. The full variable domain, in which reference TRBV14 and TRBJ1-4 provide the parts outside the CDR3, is EAGVTQFPSHSVIEKGQTVTLRCDPISGHDNLYWYRRVMGKEIKFLLHFVKESKQDESGMPNNRFLAERTGGTYSTLKVQPAELEDSGVYFCASSPLHGLFFGSGTQLSVL.

The CDR3 nucleotides read TGTGCCAGCAGTCCAGGAAAGGGGGTCGACACTGAAGCTTTCTTT. It yields the protein CASSPGKGVDTEAFF. The gene calls are TRBV6-5 and TRBJ1-1; a weak D match, TRBD1 (6 bases). CDR3 length: 15 residues. The germline gives CDR1 MNHEY, CDR2 SVGAGI. The V gene lost 5 bases and the J gene lost 3 bases, with 16 bases spanning the gap.

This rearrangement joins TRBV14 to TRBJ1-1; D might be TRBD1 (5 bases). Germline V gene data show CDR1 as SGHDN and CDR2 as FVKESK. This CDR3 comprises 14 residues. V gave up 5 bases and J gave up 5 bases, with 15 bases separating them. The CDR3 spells CASSLTQGKTEAFF. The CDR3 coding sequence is TGTGCCAGCAGCTTAACCCAGGGAAAAACTGAAGCTTTCTTT. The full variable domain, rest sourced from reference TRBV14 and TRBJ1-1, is EAGVTQFPSHSVIEKGQTVTLRCDPISGHDNLYWYRRVMGKEIKFLLHFVKESKQDESGMPNNRFLAERTGGTYSTLKVQPAELEDSGVYFCASSLTQGKTEAFFGQGTRLTVV.

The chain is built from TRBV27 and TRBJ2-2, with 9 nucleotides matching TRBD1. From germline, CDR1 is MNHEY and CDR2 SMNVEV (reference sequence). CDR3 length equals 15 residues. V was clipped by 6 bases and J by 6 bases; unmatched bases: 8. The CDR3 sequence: CASRPGQGWAGELFF. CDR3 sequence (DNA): TGTGCCAGCAGGCCGGGACAGGGCTGGGCCGGGGAGCTGTTTTTT.

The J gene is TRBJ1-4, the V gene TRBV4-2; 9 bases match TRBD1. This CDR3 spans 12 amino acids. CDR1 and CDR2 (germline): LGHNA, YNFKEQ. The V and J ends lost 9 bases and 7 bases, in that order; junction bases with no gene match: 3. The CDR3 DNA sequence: TGTGCCAGTGGGACAGGGCCTGAAAAACTGTTTTTT. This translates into CASGTGPEKLFF.

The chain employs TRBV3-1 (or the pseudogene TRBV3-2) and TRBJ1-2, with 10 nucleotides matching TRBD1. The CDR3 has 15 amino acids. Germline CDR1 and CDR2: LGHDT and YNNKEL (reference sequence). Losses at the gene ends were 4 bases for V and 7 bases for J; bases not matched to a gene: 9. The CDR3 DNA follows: TGTGCCAGCAGCCCGGGGACAGGGGCATTCTTTGGCTACACCTTC. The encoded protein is CASSPGTGAFFGYTF.

The CDR3 sequence is CASSGPTRDKSPYEQYF. The CDR3 bases are TGCGCCAGCAGCGGACCTACCCGGGACAAAAGCCCCTACGAGCAGTACTTC. This chain links TRBV5-1 with TRBJ2-7; D may be TRBD1 (6 bases). CDR3 size: 17 residues. The V end lost 4 bases, the J end lost 2 bases, and 22 bases lay between the germline ends. Germline CDR1 SGHRS, CDR2 YFSETQ.

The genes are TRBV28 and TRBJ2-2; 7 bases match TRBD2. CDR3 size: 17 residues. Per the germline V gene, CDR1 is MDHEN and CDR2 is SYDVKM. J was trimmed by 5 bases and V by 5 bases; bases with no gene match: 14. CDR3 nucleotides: TGTGCCAGCAGTCCCCCCTTGGGGGGGGTAGGGACCGGGGAGCTGTTTTTT. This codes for CASSPPLGGVGTGELFF.

For the CDR3, the DNA is TGCGCCAGCAGCCAAGGAAGGACAGGGGGATTCGGCACTGAAGCTTTCTTT. Protein: CASSQGRTGGFGTEAFF. The chain combines TRBV4-3 with TRBJ1-1; 10 bases match TRBD1. The V segment lost 1 base and the J segment 4 bases; nucleotides outside the gene matches: 9. The length of the CDR3 is 17 residues. The germline gives CDR1 LGHNA, CDR2 YSLEER.

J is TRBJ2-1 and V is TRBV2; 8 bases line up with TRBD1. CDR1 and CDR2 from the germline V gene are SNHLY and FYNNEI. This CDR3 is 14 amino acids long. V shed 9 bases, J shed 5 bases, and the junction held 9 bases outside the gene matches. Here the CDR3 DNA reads TGTGCCAGTAGGCGGACAGGGATCGACAATGAGCAGTTCTTC. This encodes CASRRTGIDNEQFF.

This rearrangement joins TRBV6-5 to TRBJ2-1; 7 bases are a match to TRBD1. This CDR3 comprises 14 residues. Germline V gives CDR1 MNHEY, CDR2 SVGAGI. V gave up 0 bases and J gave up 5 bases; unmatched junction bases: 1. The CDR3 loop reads CASSYSGTDNEQFF. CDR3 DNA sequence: TGTGCCAGCAGTTACTCTGGGACAGACAATGAGCAGTTCTTC.

The CDR3 DNA follows: TGCGCCAGCAGCTTGGCGGTTAGTTCCGAGCAGTACTTC. Amino acid sequence: CASSLAVSSEQYF. The chain recombines TRBV5-1 with TRBJ2-7; no clear D. CDR1 SGHRS and CDR2 YFSETQ come from the germline V gene. The ends were cut back, 0 bases at V and 6 bases at J, with 10 bases in the middle. The CDR3 is 13 amino acids.

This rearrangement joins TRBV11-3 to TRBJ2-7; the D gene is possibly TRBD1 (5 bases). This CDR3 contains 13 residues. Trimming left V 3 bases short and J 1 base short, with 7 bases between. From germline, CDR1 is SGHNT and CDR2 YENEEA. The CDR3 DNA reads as TGTGCCAGCAGCTTGACAGCATCCTACGAGCAGTACTTC. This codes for CASSLTASYEQYF.

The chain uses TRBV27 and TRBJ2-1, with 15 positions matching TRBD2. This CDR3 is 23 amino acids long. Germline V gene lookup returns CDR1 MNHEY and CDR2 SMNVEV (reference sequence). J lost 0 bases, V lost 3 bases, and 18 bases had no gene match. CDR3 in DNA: TGTGCCAGCAGTTTCCGTGGTAGTGTCCCGGGACTAGCGGGAGGCCGCTCCTACAATGAGCAGTTCTTC. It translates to CASSFRGSVPGLAGGRSYNEQFF.

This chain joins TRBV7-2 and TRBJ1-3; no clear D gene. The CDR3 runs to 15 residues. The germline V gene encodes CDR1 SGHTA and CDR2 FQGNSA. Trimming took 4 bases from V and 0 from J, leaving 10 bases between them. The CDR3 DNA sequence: TGTGCCAGCAGCTCCTGGTGGAGCTCTGGAAACACCATATATTTT. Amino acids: CASSSWWSSGNTIYF.

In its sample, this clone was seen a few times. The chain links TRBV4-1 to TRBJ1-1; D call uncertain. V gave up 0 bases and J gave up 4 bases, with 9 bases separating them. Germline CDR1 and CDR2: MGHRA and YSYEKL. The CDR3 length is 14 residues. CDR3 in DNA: TGCGCCAGCAGCCAAGAAAATTTCGGCACTGAAGCTTTCTTT. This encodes CASSQENFGTEAFF.

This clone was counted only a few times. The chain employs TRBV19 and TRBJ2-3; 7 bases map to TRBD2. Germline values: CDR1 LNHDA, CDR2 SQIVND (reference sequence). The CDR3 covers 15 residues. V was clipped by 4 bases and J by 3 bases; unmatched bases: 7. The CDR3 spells CASSTSGTITDTQYF. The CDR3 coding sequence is TGTGCCAGTAGTACCTCCGGGACTATAACAGATACGCAGTATTTT. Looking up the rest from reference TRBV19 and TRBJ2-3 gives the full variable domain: DGGITQSPKYLFRKEGQNVTLSCEQNLNHDAMYWYRQDPGQGLRLIYYSQIVNDFQKGDIAEGYSVSREKKESFPLTVTSAQKNPTAFYLCASSTSGTITDTQYFGPGTRLTVL.

CDR3 in amino acids: CASSPVAGGHTGELFF. CDR3 nucleotides: TGCGCCAGCAGTCCGGTAGCGGGAGGGCACACCGGGGAGCTGTTTTTT. J is TRBJ2-2 and V is TRBV23-1; 11 positions agree with TRBD2. TRBV23-1 is placed among ORFs of uncertain function. V lost 4 bases to trimming and J lost 3 bases; unmatched junction nucleotides: 4. This CDR3 is 16 amino acids long.

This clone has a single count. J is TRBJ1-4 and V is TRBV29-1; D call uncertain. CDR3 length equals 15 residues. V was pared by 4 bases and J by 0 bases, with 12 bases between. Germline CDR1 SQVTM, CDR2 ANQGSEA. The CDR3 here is CSVGLTAATNEKLFF. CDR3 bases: TGCAGCGTTGGGCTAACAGCTGCAACTAATGAAAAACTGTTTTTT.

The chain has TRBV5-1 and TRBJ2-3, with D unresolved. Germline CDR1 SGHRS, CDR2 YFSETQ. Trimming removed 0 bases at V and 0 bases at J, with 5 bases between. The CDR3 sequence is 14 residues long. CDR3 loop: CASSLVQSTDTQYF. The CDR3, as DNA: TGCGCCAGCAGCTTGGTTCAGAGCACAGATACGCAGTATTTT.

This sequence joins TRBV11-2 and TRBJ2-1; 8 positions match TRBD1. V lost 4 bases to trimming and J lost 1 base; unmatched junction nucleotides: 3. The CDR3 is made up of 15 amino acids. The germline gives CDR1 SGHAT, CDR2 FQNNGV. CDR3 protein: CASSSGTGSYNEQFF. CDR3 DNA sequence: TGTGCCAGCAGCTCCGGGACAGGATCCTACAATGAGCAGTTCTTC. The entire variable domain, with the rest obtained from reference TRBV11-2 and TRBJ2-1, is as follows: EAGVAQSPRYKIIEKRQSVAFWCNPISGHATLYWYQQILGQGPKLLIQFQNNGVVDDSQLPKDRFSAERLKGVDSTLKIQPAKLEDSAVYLCASSSGTGSYNEQFFGPGTRLTVL.

The CDR3 nucleotides are TGTGCCAGCAGTTTTATAACTGCTATTGGCGAGCAGTACTTC. This sequence encodes CASSFITAIGEQYF. This chain joins TRBV28 and TRBJ2-7; D gene uncertain. V lost 3 bases and J lost 6, with 15 bases in between. CDR1 and CDR2 from the germline V gene are MDHEN and SYDVKM. This CDR3 has 14 residues.